This record concerns one T cell receptor (beta chain) sequence. This entry belongs to a study of shared T cell receptors in the human thymus. Germline V CDR1 and CDR2: SGHDT, YYEEEE. The trim removed 4 bases at V and 13 bases at J, leaving 17 bases unmatched. The CDR3 spans 15 residues. This table comes from immunoSEQ multiplex PCR, and its TCRdb copy is limited to in-frame clones, with some not included. This sample yields hundreds of thousands of clones, of which over 75% are seen a single time; 0.008% to 0.011% belongs to the top ten. The data were also submitted as part of a second study, on human thymus T cells. From that report: Serving as donors were healthy Finnish infants, each of whom was having open corrective surgery for congenital heart defects. During corrective heart surgery, resections were taken, and the thymus tissue came from them. Seemingly biased V and J gene usage marked thymic and blood repertoires.

The chain is built from TRBV5-6 and TRBJ2-5; TRBD2 agrees at 9 bases. The receptor comes from a boy under three years old with a congenital heart defect. Sequenced material: thymocytes. CDR3 nucleotide sequence: TGTGCCAGCAGCGTGGGACCTAGCGGGGCCGGGTTACGGTACTTC. This codes for CASSVGPSGAGLRYF. The complete variable domain, with remaining parts taken from reference TRBV5-6 and TRBJ2-5, reads DAGVTQSPTHLIKTRGQQVTLRCSPKSGHDTVSWYQQALGQGPQFIFQYYEEEERQRGNFPDRFSGHQFPNYSSELNVNALLLGDSALYLCASSVGPSGAGLRYFGPGTRLLVL.